Listed below are T cell receptor beta chains from one sample, sequenced in a study of T cell responses to AZD1222 COVID-19 vaccine. TCRdb keeps only in-frame clones here, not all; method: immunoSEQ multiplex PCR. The sample records 140,000 to 150,000 clones, about 90% being singletons. This material consisted of peripheral blood, taken 28 days after the second dose of the MenACWY control vaccine. The receptors shown here come from an adult who received the MenACWY meningococcal vaccine as a control. The CDR3 runs from the conserved cysteine through the conserved F or W. A D gene is named only where the DNA matches it firmly. Part of the rows lack a size; the others show once, few, many or a class for expanded clones.

V,D,J,size,CDR3,DNA
TRBV7-9,NA,TRBJ1-4,NA,CASSLTQPEKLFF,TGTGCCAGCAGTTTAACGCAGCCGGAAAAACTGTTTTTT
TRBV3-1/TRBV3-2,TRBD1,TRBJ2-7,NA,CASSNNRGRGVYEQYF,TGTGCCAGCAGCAACAACAGGGGGCGCGGCGTGTACGAGCAGTACTTC
TRBV28,TRBD1,TRBJ2-7,NA,CASSLYQGAREQYF,TGTGCCAGCAGTTTATACCAGGGGGCCAGGGAGCAGTACTTC
TRBV7-2,NA,TRBJ2-2,once,CASSATGNTGELFF,TGTGCCAGCAGCGCGACAGGAAACACCGGGGAGCTGTTTTTT
TRBV24-1,NA,TRBJ2-2,NA,CATSDLTPLGGGTGELFF,TGTGCCACCAGTGATTTGACGCCCTTAGGGGGGGGCACCGGGGAGCTGTTTTTT
TRBV7-2,NA,TRBJ2-5,NA,CASSRRSGRWLLQETQYF,TGTGCCAGCAGCCGCCGGTCGGGTCGGTGGTTATTACAAGAGACCCAGTACTTC
TRBV25-1,NA,TRBJ1-1,once,CASSETNRVGTEAFF,TGTGCCAGCAGTGAGACCAACAGGGTTGGCACTGAAGCTTTCTTT
TRBV7-6,TRBD2,TRBJ2-3,NA,CASSLSGAMTDTQYF,TGTGCCAGCAGCTTAAGCGGGGCAATGACAGATACGCAGTATTTT
TRBV5-4,NA,TRBJ2-1,NA,CASSLVGLSSYNEQFF,TGTGCCAGCAGCTTGGTGGGCCTTAGCTCCTACAATGAGCAGTTCTTC
TRBV10-3,TRBD1,TRBJ1-1,NA,CAISIEGAGNTEAFF,TGTGCCATCAGTATCGAGGGGGCCGGGAACACTGAAGCTTTCTTT
TRBV10-3,NA,TRBJ2-1,NA,CAISGPWTPPGYNEQFF,TGTGCCATCAGTGGCCCGTGGACACCCCCAGGCTACAATGAGCAGTTCTTC
TRBV19,TRBD1,TRBJ2-5,NA,CASSTLGQGQETQYF,TGTGCCAGTAGTACCCTGGGACAGGGCCAAGAGACCCAGTACTTC
TRBV10-3,NA,TRBJ2-5,NA,CAINRGLSQETQYF,TGTGCCATCAATAGAGGACTGAGCCAAGAGACCCAGTACTTC
TRBV19,NA,TRBJ1-1,NA,CASSTDGRFEAFF,TGTGCCAGTAGTACGGACGGCCGCTTTGAAGCTTTCTTT
TRBV6-6,TRBD1,TRBJ1-4,few,CASSPKTGGEANEKLFF,TGTGCCAGCAGTCCAAAAACAGGGGGCGAGGCTAATGAAAAACTGTTTTTT
TRBV7-2,NA,TRBJ1-1,once,CASSLVGLTVNTEAFF,TGTGCCAGCAGCTTAGTGGGGTTGACAGTAAACACTGAAGCTTTCTTT
TRBV1,NA,TRBJ1-6,few,CTSSYGQGICNSPLHF,TGCACCAGCAGCTATGGACAGGGGATATGTAATTCACCCCTCCACTTT
TRBV28,NA,TRBJ2-7,NA,CASSEGPYEQYF,TGTGCCAGCAGTGAGGGGCCCTACGAGCAGTACTTC
TRBV6-5,NA,TRBJ2-2,NA,CASSPAQGNTGELFF,TGTGCCAGCAGTCCAGCCCAGGGGAACACCGGGGAGCTGTTTTTT
TRBV18,NA,TRBJ2-1,NA,CASSPRRELTYNEQFF,TGTGCCAGCTCACCACGTCGGGAACTAACTTACAATGAGCAGTTCTTC
TRBV28,NA,TRBJ2-7,NA,CASSPGRSYEQYF,TGTGCCAGCAGCCCAGGGCGCTCCTACGAGCAGTACTTC
TRBV24-1,TRBD1,TRBJ2-3,NA,CATSDPRQGALTSTDTQYF,TGTGCCACCAGTGACCCCCGACAGGGGGCACTCACTAGCACAGATACGCAGTATTTT
TRBV5-8,TRBD1,TRBJ1-4,NA,CASSPGQGASEKLFF,TGTGCCAGCAGCCCGGGACAGGGGGCTTCTGAAAAACTGTTTTTT
TRBV19,NA,TRBJ2-7,NA,CASSMGRNSYEQYF,TGTGCCAGTAGTATGGGACGAAACTCCTACGAGCAGTACTTC
TRBV4-1,NA,TRBJ1-1,NA,CASSHDRTVNTEAFF,TGCGCCAGCAGCCACGACAGGACGGTGAACACTGAAGCTTTCTTT
TRBV20-1,NA,TRBJ1-1,NA,CSTKREEAFF,TGCAGTACAAAGCGGGAGGAAGCTTTCTTT
TRBV9,NA,TRBJ2-2,once,CASMLGSGLNGELFF,TGTGCCAGCATGCTTGGATCAGGGCTGAACGGGGAGCTGTTTTTT
TRBV5-1,NA,TRBJ2-2,once,CASIPGTVNTGELFF,TGCGCCAGCATCCCCGGGACGGTGAACACCGGGGAGCTGTTTTTT
TRBV5-4,TRBD2,TRBJ2-2,NA,CASSLREGLGTGELFF,TGTGCCAGCAGCTTGCGGGAGGGCCTTGGCACCGGGGAGCTGTTTTTT
TRBV6-2/TRBV6-3,TRBD2,TRBJ2-7,NA,CASSQGLAGEIYEQYF,TGTGCCAGCAGCCAGGGACTAGCGGGAGAAATATACGAGCAGTACTTC
TRBV28,NA,TRBJ2-1,NA,CASSWAGEQFF,TGTGCCAGCAGTTGGGCGGGTGAGCAGTTCTTC
TRBV6-5,NA,TRBJ1-2,NA,CASSYGWIGDYGYTF,TGTGCCAGCAGTTACGGCTGGATTGGGGACTATGGCTACACCTTC
TRBV19,NA,TRBJ2-3,NA,CASSQGAVRDTQYF,TGTGCCAGTAGTCAAGGGGCTGTTCGAGATACGCAGTATTTT
TRBV5-5,TRBD2,TRBJ2-2,NA,CASSLASGSGELFF,TGTGCCAGCAGCTTGGCGAGCGGGAGCGGGGAGCTGTTTTTT
TRBV9,NA,TRBJ2-1,NA,CASSVPGHRDNEQFF,TGTGCCAGCAGCGTACCGGGACACCGTGACAATGAGCAGTTCTTC
TRBV19,TRBD1,TRBJ2-6,NA,CASSPPPDRVANVLTF,TGTGCCAGTAGCCCCCCCCCAGACAGGGTAGCCAACGTCCTGACTTTC
TRBV28,NA,TRBJ2-3,NA,CASNSGGADTQYF,TGTGCCAGCAATTCGGGGGGCGCAGATACGCAGTATTTT
TRBV19,TRBD2,TRBJ2-7,NA,CATGRSAGGFRYEQYF,TGTGCCACCGGACGGAGTGCGGGAGGGTTCCGCTACGAGCAGTACTTC
TRBV12-3/TRBV12-4,NA,TRBJ2-5,NA,CASSPLETQYF,TGTGCCAGCAGTCCTTTAGAGACCCAGTACTTC
TRBV6-2/TRBV6-3,NA,TRBJ1-5,NA,CASSYPWPYYGNQPQHF,TGTGCCAGCAGTTACCCTTGGCCGTATTATGGCAATCAGCCCCAGCATTTT
TRBV2,NA,TRBJ1-4,few,CASSRDSTNEKLFF,TGTGCCAGCAGTAGAGACTCAACTAATGAAAAACTGTTTTTT
TRBV2,NA,TRBJ1-2,NA,CASSQNREEGYTF,TGTGCCAGCAGTCAAAACAGGGAGGAAGGCTACACCTTC
TRBV7-6,NA,TRBJ2-2,NA,CASGTKQAPNTGELFF,TGTGCCAGCGGCACTAAACAGGCACCGAACACCGGGGAGCTGTTTTTT
TRBV7-2,TRBD1,TRBJ1-4,NA,CASSYDRAPVKLFF,TGTGCCAGCAGCTACGACAGGGCCCCGGTGAAACTGTTTTTT
TRBV5-1,TRBD1,TRBJ2-3,NA,CASSWTGTGRTDTQYF,TGCGCCAGCAGCTGGACCGGGACAGGCCGCACAGATACGCAGTATTTT
TRBV28,NA,TRBJ2-7,NA,CASSTPPGQGDEQYF,TGTGCCAGCAGTACCCCCCCGGGTCAGGGCGACGAGCAGTACTTC
TRBV27,NA,TRBJ1-6,few,CASSLSPGTYNSPLHF,TGTGCCAGCAGTTTATCGCCAGGAACCTATAATTCACCCCTCCACTTT
TRBV24-1,TRBD1,TRBJ2-5,NA,CATSELDRAGETQYF,TGTGCCACCAGTGAATTGGACAGGGCCGGGGAGACCCAGTACTTC
TRBV27,TRBD2,TRBJ2-3,NA,CASSSPGLADTQYF,TGTGCCAGCAGTTCTCCAGGACTAGCAGATACGCAGTATTTT